This is a list of T cell receptor beta chains from one sample in a study of CD8 T cells in Susac syndrome. TCRdb used MiXCR to reprocess the immunoSEQ multiplex PCR reads, holding one entry per CDR3 protein. The sample consists of roughly 100,000 distinct CDR3 sequences, roughly 94% of them appearing once. The specimen sequenced was CD8+ T cells from PBMCs. The receptor set was obtained from a human donor with Susac syndrome. Both conserved end residues are part of each CDR3. The D gene is left open where the match is weak. Clone size, where shown, is once, few, many, or a class for clones that have expanded.

>TRBV6-1|TRBJ1-1|NA|TRBD1
TGTGCCAGCGACTACCCCAGGGGGATGAACACTGAAGCTTTCTTT
CASDYPRGMNTEAFF
>TRBV16|TRBJ1-6|NA|NA
TGTGCCAGCAGCCAATTTGGGACAAGTAAAGATTCACCCCTCCACTTT
CASSQFGTSKDSPLHF
>TRBV6-5|TRBJ2-2|NA|NA
TGTGCCAGCAGTTACGGCAGACGCACCGGGGAGCTGTTTTTT
CASSYGRRTGELFF
>TRBV20-1|TRBJ1-2|NA|TRBD1
TGCAGTGCTAGCCGACAGGGGACGATATGGTATGGCTACACCTTC
CSASRQGTIWYGYTF
>TRBV24-1|TRBJ2-3|once|TRBD2
TGTGCCACAGCGGGACGGCGAGGAAGCACAGATACGCAGTATTTT
CATAGRRGSTDTQYF
>TRBV7-2|TRBJ2-7|NA|NA
TGTGCCAGCAGCTTCACAGGGTACGAGCAGTACTTC
CASSFTGYEQYF
>TRBV19|TRBJ2-1|NA|TRBD2
TGTGCCAGTAGTATTCGGGATAGCGGGGGGGAGGAGCAGTTCTTC
CASSIRDSGGEEQFF
>TRBV9|TRBJ1-5|NA|NA
TGTGCCAGCAGTTTCGCTCCCTTAGAGGGTGGAGATCAGCCCCAGCATTTT
CASSFAPLEGGDQPQHF
>TRBV20-1|TRBJ2-4|NA|NA
TGCAGTGCCCCGGGGATGGCCAAAAACATTCAGTACTTC
CSAPGMAKNIQYF
>TRBV27|TRBJ1-2|NA|NA
TGTGCCAGCAGTTTGGGGGGGGCCTATGGCTACACCTTC
CASSLGGAYGYTF
>TRBV7-9|TRBJ2-2|NA|NA
TGTGCCCTCGGGGGCGAGAACACCGGGGAGCTGTTTTTT
CALGGENTGELFF
>TRBV9|TRBJ1-1|NA|NA
TGTGCCAGCAGCGCCCCCTCACAGGGATGGAACACTGAAGCTTTCTTT
CASSAPSQGWNTEAFF
>TRBV29-1|TRBJ2-2|NA|TRBD2
TGCAGCGTTGAGAAGTTAACTAGCGGACCCACCGGGGAGCTGTTTTTT
CSVEKLTSGPTGELFF
>TRBV12-3/TRBV12-4|TRBJ2-5|NA|NA
TGTGCCAGCAGTTCCCCCCCCGGGGAGACCCAGTACTTC
CASSSPPGETQYF
>TRBV12-3/TRBV12-4|TRBJ1-1|NA|NA
TGTGCCAGCACACTCGCCTGGCCCGGAGGTACTGAAGCTTTCTTT
CASTLAWPGGTEAFF
>TRBV20-1|TRBJ2-5|NA|NA
TGCAGTGCTAGAGTTCTGGTCGGGGGGCTGGAGACCCAGTACTTC
CSARVLVGGLETQYF
>TRBV19|TRBJ2-1|NA|TRBD2
TGTGCCAGTACTTGGGAGGGCAGCTCCTACAATGAGCAGTTCTTC
CASTWEGSSYNEQFF
>TRBV15|TRBJ2-5|NA|NA
TGTGCCACCAGCGACGTTGAAGAGACCCAGTACTTC
CATSDVEETQYF
>TRBV2|TRBJ2-5|NA|NA
TGTGCCAGCAGTGTGGTAGGAAGGTCACGGGGAGAGACCCAGTACTTC
CASSVVGRSRGETQYF
>TRBV20-1|TRBJ1-1|NA|NA
TGCAGTGCCCCCCCGGGGGGAGCTGAAGCTTTCTTT
CSAPPGGAEAFF
>TRBV4-1|TRBJ2-5|NA|TRBD2
TGCGCCAGCAGCCAAGACGGACTAGCGGGGGGTGAGACCCAGTACTTC
CASSQDGLAGGETQYF
>TRBV9|TRBJ1-1|NA|NA
TGTGCCAGCAGCGCCGGCAACGGTGCCACTGAAGCTTTCTTT
CASSAGNGATEAFF
>TRBV11-2|TRBJ2-1|NA|TRBD2
TGTGCCAGCAGCGCCTTGGACCCAGCGGGGTGGTATGAGCAGTTCTTC
CASSALDPAGWYEQFF
>TRBV5-4|TRBJ1-1|NA|TRBD1
TGTGCCAGCAGCTTGTTTGGGACAGGGCGAAACACTGAAGCTTTCTTT
CASSLFGTGRNTEAFF
>TRBV7-8|TRBJ1-1|NA|NA
TGTGCCAGCAGCCAACTCGGGACACTGAACACTGAAGCTTTCTTT
CASSQLGTLNTEAFF
>TRBV7-8|TRBJ1-6|once|TRBD1
TGTGCCAGCAGCTCACAGACAGGGTCAAATTCACCCCTCCACTTT
CASSSQTGSNSPLHF
>TRBV12-3/TRBV12-4|TRBJ1-1|NA|NA
TGTGCCAGCACCCAAGGTATGGAAGCTTTCTTT
CASTQGMEAFF
>TRBV20-1|TRBJ2-2|NA|NA
TGCAGTGCTTACGGACAAGTCACCGGGGAGCTGTTTTTT
CSAYGQVTGELFF
>TRBV21-1|TRBJ1-4|NA|NA
TGTGCCAGCAGCTCCCCCGGGACATGGGAAAAACTGTTTTTT
CASSSPGTWEKLFF
>TRBV7-9|TRBJ2-5|NA|TRBD2
TGTGCCAGCAGCCCACTAGCGGGGGAACTTGGGACCCAGTACTTC
CASSPLAGELGTQYF
>TRBV12-3/TRBV12-4|TRBJ2-3|NA|TRBD2
TGTGCCAGCAGTTCGCCCCTTCCAACTAGCGGGGAACCAGATACGCAGTATTTT
CASSSPLPTSGEPDTQYF
>TRBV7-9|TRBJ2-7|NA|TRBD1
TGTGCCAGCAGCTTGACAGGGGGCTACGAGCAGTACTTC
CASSLTGGYEQYF
>TRBV5-4|TRBJ1-6|NA|NA
TGTGCCAGCAGCTCCTTTTTGGGAGGGGGGGATTCACCCCTCCACTTT
CASSSFLGGGDSPLHF
>TRBV3-1|TRBJ2-5|NA|NA
TGTGCCAGCAGCCAGCTCCTTTCCCCGGAGACCCAGTACTTC
CASSQLLSPETQYF
>TRBV4-3|TRBJ1-2|NA|NA
TGCGCCAGCAGCCTAGATCCCCTTGAAGGCTACACCTTC
CASSLDPLEGYTF
>TRBV7-6|TRBJ1-1|NA|TRBD1
TGTGCCAGCAGCTTAGCGGGACAGGGATTAGTGAACACTGAAGCTTTCTTT
CASSLAGQGLVNTEAFF
>TRBV3-1|TRBJ1-1|NA|TRBD1
TGTGCCAGCACCCCGGGAGGGGGCCTATGGAATGAAGCTTTCTTT
CASTPGGGLWNEAFF
>TRBV4-1|TRBJ2-1|once|TRBD2
TGCGCCAGCAGCCAAGCACTAGCGGGCAATGAGCAGTTCTTC
CASSQALAGNEQFF
>TRBV20-1|TRBJ1-1|once|NA
TGCAGTGCTAGGTCCCGCGCGAACACTGAAGCTTTCTTT
CSARSRANTEAFF
>TRBV6-2/TRBV6-3|TRBJ2-5|NA|NA
TGTGCCAGCAGTTACTCGGGGACTCGAGGTCGGGAGACCCAGTACTTC
CASSYSGTRGRETQYF
>TRBV9|TRBJ2-5|NA|TRBD2
TGTGCCAGCAGCGTGACTAGCGGGGGGCGAGAGACCCAGTACTTC
CASSVTSGGRETQYF
>TRBV7-2|TRBJ1-6|NA|NA
TGTGCCAGCAGCTTAGTGTCTTATAATTCACCCCTCCACTTT
CASSLVSYNSPLHF
>TRBV7-8|TRBJ2-7|few|NA
TGTGCCAGCAGCTTAGCTGGGGGCTCCTACGAGCAGTACTTC
CASSLAGGSYEQYF
>TRBV7-9|TRBJ1-6|NA|NA
TGTGCCAGCAGCTCGCCCGGGACATCGGATTCACCCCTCCACTTT
CASSSPGTSDSPLHF
>TRBV27|TRBJ2-7|NA|NA
TGTGCCAGCAGTGTCGAGGGGCCCAACGAGCAGTACTTC
CASSVEGPNEQYF
>TRBV9|TRBJ2-7|NA|TRBD2
TGTGCCAGCAGCGAACTAGCGGGGGACCGTTACGAGCAGTACTTC
CASSELAGDRYEQYF
>TRBV6-5|TRBJ2-3|NA|TRBD2
TGTGCCAGCAGTTACTCGGGCGGGGGGAACACAGATACGCAGTATTTT
CASSYSGGGNTDTQYF
>TRBV7-9|TRBJ1-2|NA|NA
TGTGCCAGCAGCCAATCGGCCCGGGGGTCCTATGGCTACACCTTC
CASSQSARGSYGYTF
>TRBV12-3/TRBV12-4|TRBJ1-5|NA|NA
TGTGCCAGCAGTTTAGCTGTGCAGGACAATCAGCCCCAGCATTTT
CASSLAVQDNQPQHF
>TRBV4-2|TRBJ2-5|NA|TRBD2
TGTGCCAGCAGCCAAGAGCTGGGACTAGCGGAAGAGACCCAGTACTTC
CASSQELGLAEETQYF
>TRBV18|TRBJ2-1|NA|TRBD1
TGTGCCAGCTCACCCCGGACAGGCTTGCGGGCTAATGAGCAGTTCTTC
CASSPRTGLRANEQFF
>TRBV7-6|TRBJ1-1|NA|NA
TGTGCCAGCAGCTACGAAAGGGACGTCTCCATTGCGGACACTGAAGCTTTCTTT
CASSYERDVSIADTEAFF
>TRBV18|TRBJ2-1|NA|NA
TGTGCCAGCTCGTCGTCTCTCAGTGAGCAGTTCTTC
CASSSSLSEQFF
>TRBV20-1|TRBJ2-7|NA|NA
TGCAGTGCTAGAGATGAGAGACAGAGCTCCTACGAGCAGTACTTC
CSARDERQSSYEQYF
>TRBV12-3/TRBV12-4|TRBJ2-1|NA|NA
TGTGCCAGCAGCCCATCTCTTTGGAATGAGCAGTTCTTC
CASSPSLWNEQFF
>TRBV12-5|TRBJ2-2|NA|NA
TGTGCTAGTGGTTTATTCGGGGGAGAGAACACCGGGGAGCTGTTTTTT
CASGLFGGENTGELFF
>TRBV27|TRBJ2-5|NA|NA
TGTGCCAGCAGTTCCGACGGTCTGCAGTACTTC
CASSSDGLQYF
>TRBV14|TRBJ2-7|NA|NA
TGTGCCAGCAGCCAAGATGCCCCACAGATACAAGCTTGGCAGTACTTC
CASSQDAPQIQAWQYF
>TRBV5-1|TRBJ2-7|NA|NA
TGCGCCAGCAGCTTGGCCACTTACTACGAGCAGTACTTC
CASSLATYYEQYF
>TRBV9|TRBJ1-1|NA|NA
TGTGCCAGCAGCGTAGTGACGACTGAAGCTTTCTTT
CASSVVTTEAFF